The 18 T cell receptor beta chains below all came from one sample that was sequenced in a study of identical twins (dated by TCRdb to the mid-2010s). Libraries came from 5' RACE. Instrument used: Illumina HiSeq 2000. TCRdb trimmed public reads at Q25 via fastp, called clones via MiXCR and kept in-frame beta chains. Rows are combined by CDR3 protein, so each entry shows the most common genes and DNA. The sample profile shows more than 1.5 million distinct CDR3 sequences; roughly 35% of them were found once. The ten largest clones represent 0.25% to 0.3% of the sample. What was sequenced was cord blood. Receptor source: a newborn girl in good health.

The gene calls are TRBV15 and TRBJ2-3, with D possibly matching TRBD1 (6 bases). Germline values: CDR1 LNHNV, CDR2 YYDKDF (reference sequence). Deletions cut 5 bases from V and 4 bases from J, with 16 bases between. The CDR3 has 15 residues. The CDR3 sequence is CATSFAGAPADTQYF. In nucleotides, the CDR3 is TGTGCCACCAGCTTCGCAGGGGCGCCCGCAGATACGCAGTATTTT. The full variable domain, rest sourced from reference TRBV15 and TRBJ2-3, is DAMVIQNPRYQVTQFGKPVTLSCSQTLNHNVMYWYQQKSSQAPKLLFHYYDKDFNNEADTPDNFQSRRPNTSFCFLDIRSPGLGDTAMYLCATSFAGAPADTQYFGPGTRLTVL.

This chain joins TRBV6-5 and TRBJ1-1; 8 positions match TRBD1. Germline CDR1 and CDR2: MNHEY and SVGAGI. V gave up 0 bases and J gave up 1 base; unmatched junction bases: 13. The CDR3 spans 19 residues. Here the CDR3 DNA reads TGTGCCAGCAGTTACTCACCCAAGGACAGGGCAGCCTCGAACACTGAAGCTTTCTTT. It translates to CASSYSPKDRAASNTEAFF.

A word on this clonotype: A much bigger clone sits one base away, suggesting this may be a read error. The chain has TRBV29-1 and TRBJ1-4; D gene uncertain. The CDR3 totals 12 residues. Per germline, CDR1 SQVTM and CDR2 ANQGSEA. The CDR3: CSAGVTNEKPFF. The CDR3 bases are TGCAGCGCGGGAGTAACGAATGAAAAACCGTTTTTT.

The chain is built from TRBV4-3 and TRBJ2-1, with D possibly being TRBD2 (6 bases). In germline, CDR1 is LGHNA, CDR2 YSLEER. V lost 0 bases and J 0 bases, leaving 12 bases between the germline ends. This CDR3 region has 17 residues. The CDR3 region has the DNA TGCGCCAGCAGCCAAGATGGAACTAGCTCCTCCTACAATGAGCAGTTCTTC. Its translation: CASSQDGTSSSYNEQFF.

The chain carries TRBV12-3 or TRBV12-4 and TRBJ2-3; D might be TRBD2 (7 bases). There are 13 residues in the CDR3. Between the trimmed V and J ends, which lost 4 bases and 7 bases, there was a span of 12 bases. CDR3 in amino acids: CASSSRGANTQYF. The DNA for the CDR3 is TGTGCCAGCAGTTCCCGGGGGGCAAATACGCAGTATTTT.

With respect to this clonotype: The junction shows a germline mismatch at one end, possibly a read error. The CDR3 region has the DNA TGTGCCAACAGCCAAGGGCGCGACCGATCCTACGAGCAGTACTTC. Protein: CANSQGRDRSYEQYF. The chain has TRBV4-2 and TRBJ2-7, with no clear D. Per the germline V gene, CDR1 is LGHNA and CDR2 is YNFKEQ. The CDR3 runs 15 residues.

This clonotype has only a few counts. The J gene is TRBJ2-7, the V gene TRBV27; 7 nucleotides match TRBD1. Trimming removed 5 bases from V and 0 bases from J; junction bases left unmatched: 7. The germline V gene has CDR1 MNHEY and CDR2 SMNVEV (reference sequence). The CDR3 is 15 residues long. CDR3 residues: CASSPETGPSYEQYF. The CDR3 nucleotides are TGTGCCAGCAGTCCGGAGACAGGGCCCTCCTACGAGCAGTACTTC.

The chain carries TRBV27 and TRBJ1-5; D gene ambiguous. V lost 3 bases to trimming and J lost 5 bases, with 8 bases between them. CDR1 MNHEY and CDR2 SMNVEV come from the germline V gene (reference sequence). This CDR3 contains 13 residues. Here the CDR3 DNA reads TGTGCCAGCAGTTTGACCAGGTATCAGCCCCAGCATTTT. Its translation is CASSLTRYQPQHF.

This clonotype was counted only a few times. The V gene is TRBV5-5, the J gene TRBJ1-4; 7 nucleotides line up with TRBD1. Germline CDR1 and CDR2: SGHKS and YYEKEE (reference sequence). The length of the CDR3 is 14 residues. After removal of 4 bases from V and 6 bases from J, the junction contained 6 bases not matched to a gene. In DNA, the CDR3 is TGTGCCAGCAGCACAGGGGTGGGGGATGAAAAACTGTTTTTT. This sequence encodes CASSTGVGDEKLFF.

At least ten counts were recorded for this clonotype. One end of the junction is discordant with germline, which a read error may explain. This chain connects TRBV5-1 to TRBJ2-3; the D is unclear. This CDR3 has 12 residues. Germline V lookup: CDR1 SGHRS, CDR2 YFSETQ. This CDR3 reads CASSFSTDTQYF. In DNA form, the CDR3 reads TGTGCCAGCAGCTTTAGCACAGATACGCAGTATTTT.

This rearrangement joins TRBV20-1 to TRBJ2-5, with no clear D. The length of the CDR3 is 12 residues. Germline CDR1 reads DFQATT; CDR2 reads SNEGSKA (reference sequence). V lost 2 bases and J lost 3, with 7 bases in between. The CDR3 loop reads CSARKDEETQYF. CDR3 nucleotides: TGCAGTGCTAGAAAGGATGAAGAGACCCAGTACTTC.

This clonotype appeared once. The chain recombines TRBV20-1 with TRBJ2-7, with 16 bases matching TRBD2. J lost 0 bases, V lost 4 bases, and 3 bases had no gene match. Germline CDR1 DFQATT, CDR2 SNEGSKA (reference sequence). This CDR3 comprises 16 residues. DNA for the CDR3: TGCAGTGCTACCGGGACTAGCGGGAGGGCCTCCTACGAGCAGTACTTC. Protein: CSATGTSGRASYEQYF.

This clonotype was recorded at least ten times. V usage is TRBV4-1 and J usage is TRBJ2-7; TRBD2 agrees at 8 bases. The CDR3 length is 15 residues. The junction had 8 bases not matched to a gene; V was cut back by 4 bases and J by 3 bases. Germline V gives CDR1 MGHRA, CDR2 YSYEKL. CDR3 region: CASSLIPGLGYEQYF. CDR3 DNA: TGCGCCAGCAGCCTAATTCCGGGACTAGGCTACGAGCAGTACTTC.

This clonotype was seen a few times. The genes are TRBV5-6 and TRBJ1-1; TRBD1 matches at 8 bases. The CDR3 totals 13 residues. Germline V gene data show CDR1 as SGHDT and CDR2 as YYEEEE. V trimming: 0 bases; J trimming: 7 bases; junction bases outside the gene matches: 2. The CDR3 loop reads CASSLAGGGEAFF. The CDR3 DNA reads as TGTGCCAGCAGCTTGGCAGGGGGCGGTGAAGCTTTCTTT.

V gene TRBV6-2 or TRBV6-3 combines with J gene TRBJ1-2, with D perhaps matching TRBD1 (5 bases). The CDR3 consists of 14 residues. Germline values: CDR1 MNHEY, CDR2 SVGEGT. V lost 6 bases to trimming and J lost 4 bases, with 15 bases between them. The CDR3 is CASSRAGALYGYTF. The CDR3 region has the DNA TGTGCCAGCAGCCGCGCCGGGGCTCTCTATGGCTACACCTTC.

This clonotype was counted between two and nine times. The genes are TRBV25-1 and TRBJ2-1; 10 nucleotides match TRBD2. The germline gives CDR1 MGHDK, CDR2 SYGVNS. V shed 3 bases and J 1 base; nucleotides not matched to a gene: 6. The length of the CDR3 is 17 residues. The DNA of the CDR3 is TGTGCCAGCAGTGACTCCAGCGGGAGGGGTTCCTACAATGAGCAGTTCTTC. The encoded protein is CASSDSSGRGSYNEQFF.

The chain combines TRBV15 with TRBJ2-3; D gene uncertain. The CDR3 is 14 residues long. Germline values: CDR1 LNHNV, CDR2 YYDKDF (reference sequence). The V end was cut by 5 bases, the J end by 5 bases, with 14 bases between. The CDR3 sequence: CATSYLDPGDTQYF. CDR3 coding DNA: TGTGCCACCAGCTACTTAGACCCTGGAGATACGCAGTATTTT.

Comments on this clonotype: This may arise from a read error, as a much more abundant clone is one base away. The chain links TRBV2 to TRBJ2-7, with 10 nucleotides matching TRBD1. The CDR3 runs 14 residues. V gave up 6 bases and J gave up 0 bases; unmatched junction bases: 2. Germline V gene sequence: CDR1 SNHLY, CDR2 FYNNEI. The DNA for the CDR3 is TGTGCCAGCAGATGGACAGGGGGCTCCTACGAGCAGTACTTC. Translation: CASRWTGGSYEQYF.